Listed below are T cell receptor beta chains from one sample, sequenced in a study of neurological immune-mediated disorders. In TCRdb, the 5' RACE reads were re-called with MiXCR into one record per CDR3 protein. The sample contains around 16,000 distinct CDR3 sequences, roughly 15% of which appear only once. The specimen sequenced was PBMCs. All receptors come from a man in his 60s with HTLV-1-associated myelopathy (HAM/TSP). CDR3s include the opening cysteine and the closing phenylalanine or tryptophan. D genes are given only for firm matches. Rows give clone size only sometimes, using once, few, many, or a class for an expanded clone.

J gene: TRBJ1-1
D gene: -
clone size: medium-sized
V gene: TRBV3-1
CDR3 protein: CASSRLTGSNTEAFF
CDR3 DNA: TGTGCCAGCAGCCGACTCACAGGGTCGAACACTGAAGCTTTCTTT

J gene: TRBJ2-3
D gene: TRBD2
clone size: many
V gene: TRBV29-1
CDR3 protein: CSVGLAGVADTQYF
CDR3 DNA: TGCAGCGTGGGACTAGCGGGGGTTGCAGATACGCAGTATTTT

J gene: TRBJ2-3
D gene: -
clone size: -
V gene: TRBV7-2
CDR3 protein: CASSFYICSARTSGGFGTDTQYF
CDR3 DNA: -

J gene: TRBJ2-5
D gene: TRBD1
clone size: many
V gene: TRBV29-1
CDR3 protein: CSVLTGEETQYF
CDR3 DNA: TGCAGCGTTCTGACAGGGGAGGAGACCCAGTACTTC

J gene: TRBJ2-5
D gene: TRBD2
clone size: medium-sized
V gene: TRBV5-1
CDR3 protein: CASSLDPSGGLQETQYF
CDR3 DNA: TGCGCCAGCAGCCTAGACCCTAGCGGGGGACTCCAAGAGACCCAGTACTTC

J gene: TRBJ2-7
D gene: -
clone size: -
V gene: TRBV6-5
CDR3 protein: CASSYHDRGSFYEQNF
CDR3 DNA: TGTGCCAGCAGTTACCATGACCGAGGTTCCTTCTACGAGCAGAACTTC

J gene: TRBJ2-2
D gene: TRBD2
clone size: many
V gene: TRBV29-1
CDR3 protein: CSVREGNGELFF
CDR3 DNA: TGCAGCGTTCGGGAGGGTAACGGGGAGCTGTTTTTT

J gene: TRBJ2-1
D gene: -
clone size: many
V gene: TRBV27
CDR3 protein: CASSFPRGNEQFF
CDR3 DNA: TGTGCCAGCAGTTTCCCGAGGGGAAATGAGCAGTTCTTC

J gene: TRBJ2-3
D gene: -
clone size: many
V gene: TRBV15
CDR3 protein: CATSRGADQFGDTQYF
CDR3 DNA: TGTGCCACCAGCAGAGGGGCGGACCAATTTGGAGATACGCAGTATTTT

J gene: TRBJ1-1
D gene: -
clone size: many
V gene: TRBV20-1
CDR3 protein: CSATNIGWGTEAFF
CDR3 DNA: TGCAGTGCCACCAACATAGGGTGGGGTACTGAAGCTTTCTTT

J gene: TRBJ1-4
D gene: TRBD1
clone size: many
V gene: TRBV12-3/TRBV12-4
CDR3 protein: CASSLDRTGVEELFF
CDR3 DNA: TGTGCCAGCAGTTTAGACAGGACAGGGGTTGAGGAACTGTTTTTT